The TCR beta chain described here comes from a study of control samples from healthy donors and cancer patients. Assay used: immunoSEQ multiplex PCR; TCRdb lists only in-frame clones, some missing. The sample records 55,000 to 70,000 clones, roughly 89% being singletons. Relative to its sample, this clone is medium-sized. CDR3 length equals 12 residues. Germline V gives CDR1 LNHDA, CDR2 SQIVND (reference sequence). V shed 11 bases and J shed 10 bases, with 15 bases lying between them. This clonotype was sampled from a man aged 55 to 69 with colorectal cancer. Sample: PBMCs. This chain links TRBV19 with TRBJ1-6; D is perhaps TRBD1 (5 bases). CDR3 sequence reads: CAPWGVRSPLHF. Here the CDR3 DNA reads TGTGCCCCCTGGGGGGTAAGGTCACCCCTCCACTTT. Variable domain in full (rest from reference TRBV19 and TRBJ1-6): DGGITQSPKYLFRKEGQNVTLSCEQNLNHDAMYWYRQDPGQGLRLIYYSQIVNDFQKGDIAEGYSVSREKKESFPLTVTSAQKNPTAFYLCAPWGVRSPLHFGNGTRLTVT.